This T cell receptor beta chain was captured in a study of early stage breast cancer tumors. About the study: Most invasive tumors, about 75% of the 16, were ER+/PR+/HER2-.

CDR3 length: 16 residues. V was trimmed by 0 bases and J by 3 bases, leaving 13 bases between them. CDR1 and CDR2 from the germline V gene are MNHNS and SASEGT. Profiling relied on immunoSEQ multiplex PCR, and the TCRdb table lists in-frame clones only, not all of them. The repertoire holds over 11,000 clones, with 70% to 80% as singletons. Sufficient DNA from normal breast often required about 95-330 mg tissue. The sequenced sample consisted of normal breast tissue next to the tumor. The origin of this receptor is a person in their fifties with breast cancer. The chain employs TRBV6-1 and TRBJ2-3; D perhaps matches TRBD2 (6 bases). DNA for the CDR3: TGTGCCAGCAGTGAAGCCGTGGGGAGGTCAACAGATACGCAGTATTTT. It translates to CASSEAVGRSTDTQYF.